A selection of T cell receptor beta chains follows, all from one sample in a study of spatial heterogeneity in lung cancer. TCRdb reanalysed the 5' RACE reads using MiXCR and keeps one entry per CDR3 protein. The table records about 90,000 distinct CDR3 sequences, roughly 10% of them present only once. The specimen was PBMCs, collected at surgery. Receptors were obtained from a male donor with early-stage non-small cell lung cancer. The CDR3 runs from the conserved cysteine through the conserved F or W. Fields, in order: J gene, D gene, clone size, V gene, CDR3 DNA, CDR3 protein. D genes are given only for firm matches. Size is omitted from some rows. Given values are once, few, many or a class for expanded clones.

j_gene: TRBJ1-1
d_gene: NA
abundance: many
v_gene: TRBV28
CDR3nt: TGTGCCAGCAGTTTAAGCTCCGCTGAAGCTTTCTTT
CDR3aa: CASSLSSAEAFF

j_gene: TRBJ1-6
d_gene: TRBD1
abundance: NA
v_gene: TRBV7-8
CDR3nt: TGTGCCAGCAGTGGTGGGACAGGCGATTCACCCCTCCACTTT
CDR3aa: CASSGGTGDSPLHF

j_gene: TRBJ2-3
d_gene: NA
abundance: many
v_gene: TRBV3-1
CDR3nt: TGTGCCAGCAGCCAAGGGACCCAGGGGCCATCGGGCACAGATACGCAGTATTTT
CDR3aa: CASSQGTQGPSGTDTQYF

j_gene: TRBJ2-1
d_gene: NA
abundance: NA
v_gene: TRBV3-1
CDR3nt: TGTGCCAGCAGCCAAGCCGGGAGAAGGGACAATGAGCAGTTCTTC
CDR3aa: CASSQAGRRDNEQFF

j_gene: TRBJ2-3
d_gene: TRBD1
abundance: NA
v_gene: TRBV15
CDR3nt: TGTGCCACCAGCAGAGTCACAGGGGGCGCGAGCACAGATACGCAGTATTTT
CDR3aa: CATSRVTGGASTDTQYF

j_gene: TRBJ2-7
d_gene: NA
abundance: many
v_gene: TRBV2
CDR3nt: TGTGCCAGCAGTGACAGGTACGAGCAGTACTTC
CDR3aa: CASSDRYEQYF

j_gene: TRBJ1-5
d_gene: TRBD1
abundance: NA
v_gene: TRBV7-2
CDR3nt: TGTGCCAGCAGCTTCCAGGGGGCGCGGAGCAATCAGCCCCAGCATTTT
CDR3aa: CASSFQGARSNQPQHF

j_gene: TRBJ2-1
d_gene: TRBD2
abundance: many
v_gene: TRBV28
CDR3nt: TGTGCCAGCAGCTGGACTAGCGGTTACAATGAGCAGTTCTTC
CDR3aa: CASSWTSGYNEQFF

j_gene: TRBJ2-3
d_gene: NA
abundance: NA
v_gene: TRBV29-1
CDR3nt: TGCAGCGTTGTTGTGGGGCCTGGAGATACGCAGTATTTT
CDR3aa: CSVVVGPGDTQYF

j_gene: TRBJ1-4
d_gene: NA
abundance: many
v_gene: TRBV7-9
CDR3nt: TGTGCCAGCAGCTTACCCCTTCTAGAGGTTGCAACTAATGAAAAACTGTTTTTT
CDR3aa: CASSLPLLEVATNEKLFF

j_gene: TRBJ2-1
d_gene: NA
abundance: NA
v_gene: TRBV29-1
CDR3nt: TGCAGCGTTGATTTGTTCAATGAGCAGTTCTTC
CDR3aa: CSVDLFNEQFF

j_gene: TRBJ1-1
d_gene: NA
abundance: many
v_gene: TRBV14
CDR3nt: TGTGCCAGCAGCCAACGACAGCTCCTTTACACTGAAGCTTTCTTT
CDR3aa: CASSQRQLLYTEAFF

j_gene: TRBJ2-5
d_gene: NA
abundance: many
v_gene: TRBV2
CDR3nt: TGTGCCAGCAGTGAAGTTAGTCCTCCAACCCAGTACTTC
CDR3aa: CASSEVSPPTQYF

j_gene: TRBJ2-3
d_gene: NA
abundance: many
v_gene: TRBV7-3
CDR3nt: TGTGCCAGCAGCTTAACCCACCTACCACCCACAGATACGCAGTATTTT
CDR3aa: CASSLTHLPPTDTQYF

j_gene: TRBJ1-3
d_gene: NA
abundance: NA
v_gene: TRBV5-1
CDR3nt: TGCGCCAGCAGCTCCCTGGACGGAAACACCATATATTTT
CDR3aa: CASSSLDGNTIYF

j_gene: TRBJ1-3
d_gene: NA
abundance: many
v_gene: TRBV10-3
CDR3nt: TGTGCCATCAGTGAGTCTCGGTCCTCTGGAAACACCATATATTTT
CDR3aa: CAISESRSSGNTIYF

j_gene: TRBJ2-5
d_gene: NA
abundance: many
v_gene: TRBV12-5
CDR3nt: TGTGCTAGGTGTGAGGGTAGGGAGACCCAGTACTTC
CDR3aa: CARCEGRETQYF

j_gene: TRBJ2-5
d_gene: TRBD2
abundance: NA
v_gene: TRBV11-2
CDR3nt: TGTGCCAGCAGCCCCGGGACTAGCGGGACCCAAGAGACCCAGTACTTC
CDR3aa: CASSPGTSGTQETQYF

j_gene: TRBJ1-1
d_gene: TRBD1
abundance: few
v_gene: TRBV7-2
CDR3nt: TGTGCCAGCAGCCGACAGGGCTCTACTGAAGCTTTCTTT
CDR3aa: CASSRQGSTEAFF

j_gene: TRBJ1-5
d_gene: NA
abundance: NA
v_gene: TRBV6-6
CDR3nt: TGTGCCAGCAGTTACATCTCCCATCAGCCCCAGCATTTT
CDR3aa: CASSYISHQPQHF

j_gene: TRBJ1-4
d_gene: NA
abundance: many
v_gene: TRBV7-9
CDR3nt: TGTGCCAGCAGCCCCACGATCCGTTCACTTGAAAAACTGTTTTTT
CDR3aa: CASSPTIRSLEKLFF

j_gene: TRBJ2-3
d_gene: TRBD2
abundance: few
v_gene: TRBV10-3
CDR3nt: TGTGCCACCGCGGGCCAAGAAGCGGGAGGGGACACAGATACGCAGTATTTT
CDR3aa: CATAGQEAGGDTDTQYF

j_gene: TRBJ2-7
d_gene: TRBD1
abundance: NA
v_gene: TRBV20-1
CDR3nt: TGCAGTGCTAGGGGACAGGCAGGCGAGCAGTACTTC
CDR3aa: CSARGQAGEQYF

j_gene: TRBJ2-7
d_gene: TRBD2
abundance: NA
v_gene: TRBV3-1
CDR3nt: TGTGCCAGCAGCCGGACGCTTTCTGGGGGACTAGCGGCCTACGAGCAGTACTTC
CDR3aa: CASSRTLSGGLAAYEQYF

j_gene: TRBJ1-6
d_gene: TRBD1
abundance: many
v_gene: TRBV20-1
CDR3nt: TGCAGTGCCCCGGCGGGACAGAGCTCCTATAATTCACCCCTCCACTTT
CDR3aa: CSAPAGQSSYNSPLHF

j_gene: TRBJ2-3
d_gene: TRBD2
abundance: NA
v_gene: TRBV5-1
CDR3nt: TGCGCCAGCAGCTCCTCGCGGGAGCATCAAGATACGCAGTATTTT
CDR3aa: CASSSSREHQDTQYF

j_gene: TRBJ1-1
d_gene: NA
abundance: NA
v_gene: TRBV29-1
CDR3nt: TGCAGCGTTACGACGGGGGTCCGGAGCACTGAAGCTTTCTTT
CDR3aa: CSVTTGVRSTEAFF

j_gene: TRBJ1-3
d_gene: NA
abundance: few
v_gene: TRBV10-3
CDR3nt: TGTGCCATCAGAGAAAGCTCTGGAAACACCATATATTTT
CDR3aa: CAIRESSGNTIYF

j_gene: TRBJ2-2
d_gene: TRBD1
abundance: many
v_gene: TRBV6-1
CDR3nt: TGTGCCAGCAGTTTTCGGACAGGGGGCCTTACGAACACCGGGGAGCTGTTTTTT
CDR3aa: CASSFRTGGLTNTGELFF

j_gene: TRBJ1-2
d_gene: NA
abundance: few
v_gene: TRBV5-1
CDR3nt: TGCGCCAGCAGCAGTACGGGGGTGTATGGCTACACCTTC
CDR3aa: CASSSTGVYGYTF

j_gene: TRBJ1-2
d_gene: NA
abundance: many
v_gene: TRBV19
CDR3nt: TGTGCCAGTAGTAGGGGACGCGACTATGGCTACACCTTC
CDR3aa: CASSRGRDYGYTF

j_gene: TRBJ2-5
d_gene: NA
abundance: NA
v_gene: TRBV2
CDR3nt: TGTGCCAGCAGTGAGGAAAACAGGAAAGAGACCCAGTACTTC
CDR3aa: CASSEENRKETQYF

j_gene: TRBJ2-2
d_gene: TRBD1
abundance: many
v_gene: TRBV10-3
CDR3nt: TGTGCCATCAGTGTTCAGGGGGCAGGGGAGCTGTTTTTT
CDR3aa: CAISVQGAGELFF

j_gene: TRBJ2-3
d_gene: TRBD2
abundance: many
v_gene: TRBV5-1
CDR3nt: TGCGCCAGCAGCTCGACTAGCGCTGGAGATACGCAGTATTTT
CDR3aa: CASSSTSAGDTQYF

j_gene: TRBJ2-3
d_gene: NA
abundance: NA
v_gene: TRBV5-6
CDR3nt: TGTGCCAGCAGCTCGGGGGTAGGAACAGATACGCAGTATTTT
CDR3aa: CASSSGVGTDTQYF

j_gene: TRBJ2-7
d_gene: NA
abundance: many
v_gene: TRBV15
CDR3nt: TGTGCCACCAGCAGAGATCTGGCGAGCTCCTACGAGCAGTACTTC
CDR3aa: CATSRDLASSYEQYF